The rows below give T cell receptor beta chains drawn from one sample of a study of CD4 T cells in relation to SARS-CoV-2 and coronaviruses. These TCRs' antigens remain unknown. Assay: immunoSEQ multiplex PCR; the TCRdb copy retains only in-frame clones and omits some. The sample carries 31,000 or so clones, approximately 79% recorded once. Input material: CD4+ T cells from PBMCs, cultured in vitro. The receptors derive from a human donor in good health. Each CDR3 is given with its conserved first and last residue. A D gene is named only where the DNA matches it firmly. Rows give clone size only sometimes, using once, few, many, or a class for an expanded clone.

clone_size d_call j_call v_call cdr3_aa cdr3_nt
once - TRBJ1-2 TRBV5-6 CASSLDYGYTF TGTGCCAGCAGCTTGGACTATGGCTACACCTTC
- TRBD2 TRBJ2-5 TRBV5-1 CASSLEAGGPRETQYF TGCGCCAGCAGCTTGGAGGCGGGAGGGCCTCGAGAGACCCAGTACTTC
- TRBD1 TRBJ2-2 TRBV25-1 CASSDSGTGNTGELFF TGTGCCAGCAGTGATTCCGGGACAGGGAACACCGGGGAGCTGTTTTTT
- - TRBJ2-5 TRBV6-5 CATQSPETQYF TGTGCCACCCAGAGTCCGGAGACCCAGTACTTC
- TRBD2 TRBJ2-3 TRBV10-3 CAISAWGGTLGDTQYF TGTGCCATAAGTGCATGGGGGGGGACCCTCGGAGATACGCAGTATTTT
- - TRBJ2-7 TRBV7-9 CASSQSGGIYEQYF TGTGCCAGCAGCCAATCCGGGGGCATCTACGAGCAGTACTTC
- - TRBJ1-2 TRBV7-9 CASSLAGDYGYTF TGTGCCAGCAGCTTAGCAGGTGACTATGGCTACACCTTC
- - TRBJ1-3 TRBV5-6 CASSLVAGRPGNTIYF TGTGCCAGCAGCTTGGTGGCAGGGAGGCCTGGAAACACCATATATTTT
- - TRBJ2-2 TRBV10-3 CAISETGVGTGELFF TGTGCCATCAGTGAGACGGGAGTGGGCACCGGGGAGCTGTTTTTT
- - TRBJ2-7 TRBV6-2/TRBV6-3 CASSEVSRKQYF TGTGCCAGCAGCGAAGTTTCCCGCAAGCAGTACTTC
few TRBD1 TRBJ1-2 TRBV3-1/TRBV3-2 CASSPRQGTISDGYTF TGTGCCAGCAGCCCTCGACAGGGCACGATTTCGGATGGCTACACCTTC
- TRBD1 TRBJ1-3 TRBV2 CASSEAWNRGIGNTIYF TGTGCCAGCAGTGAAGCTTGGAACAGGGGGATCGGAAACACCATATATTTT
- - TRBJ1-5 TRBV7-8 CASSLARKKNQPQHF TGTGCCAGCAGCTTAGCGAGGAAGAAAAATCAGCCCCAGCATTTT
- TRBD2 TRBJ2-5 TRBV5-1 CASKGGLAGQGGETQYF TGCGCCAGCAAAGGGGGACTAGCGGGCCAGGGAGGAGAGACCCAGTACTTC